The source of this TCR beta chain is a study of blood T cell repertoires in COVID-19. Overall study context: PBMCs, B-cell-depleted T cells, or T cells provided the cDNA or gDNA that made up the material.

TCRdb's table, derived via immunoSEQ multiplex PCR, lists solely in-frame clones and lacks some. Of a few hundred thousand clones listed, approximately 87% were seen once; the top ten hold approximately 1.8%. This CDR3 is built from 12 residues. With 7 bases removed from V and 3 bases from J, the gap between germline ends came to 9 bases. Germline CDR1 LNHDA, CDR2 SQIVND (reference sequence). The age range of participants was about 18 to 90 years, with residence in approximately 25 US areas. Cohorts were determined from participant-reported clinical history. Specimen: PBMCs or T cells enriched from blood (not recorded which). This rearrangement joins TRBV19 to TRBJ1-1; D is possibly TRBD1 (5 bases). This TCR was recovered from a woman aged 40 to 49 who had recovered from COVID-19. In DNA, the CDR3 is TGTGCCAGTACACGGGACTACACTGAAGCTTTCTTT. Translation: CASTRDYTEAFF.